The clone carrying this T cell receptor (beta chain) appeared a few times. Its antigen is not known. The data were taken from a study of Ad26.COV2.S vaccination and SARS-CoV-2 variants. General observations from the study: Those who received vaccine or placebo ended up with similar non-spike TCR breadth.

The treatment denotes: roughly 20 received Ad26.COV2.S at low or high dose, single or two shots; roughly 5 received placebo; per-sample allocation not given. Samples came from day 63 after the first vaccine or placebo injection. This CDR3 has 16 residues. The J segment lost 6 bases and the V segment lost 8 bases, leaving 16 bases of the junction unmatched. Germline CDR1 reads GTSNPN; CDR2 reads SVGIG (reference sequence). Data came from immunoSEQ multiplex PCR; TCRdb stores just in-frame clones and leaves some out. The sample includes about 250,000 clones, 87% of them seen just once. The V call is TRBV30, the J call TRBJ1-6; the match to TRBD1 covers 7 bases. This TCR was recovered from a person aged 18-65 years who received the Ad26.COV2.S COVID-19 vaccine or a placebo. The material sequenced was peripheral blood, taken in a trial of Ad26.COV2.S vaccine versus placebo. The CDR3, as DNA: TGTGCCCACCGGAGTGGGGCAGGGGGTCGTAATTCACCCCTCCACTTT. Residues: CAHRSGAGGRNSPLHF.